The 16 T cell receptor beta chains presented below share a single source sample, sequenced in a study of circulating and synovial CD4+ cells in juvenile arthritis (dated by TCRdb to 2013 to 2016). Libraries were built with the immunoSEQ multiplex PCR assay. TCRdb carries this immuneACCESS record with in-frame sequences only. Its versions omit some clonotypes, under half of them owing to an unresolved V gene in the studies checked, with the rest unexplained. The sample table lists about 3,800 clones, roughly 83% of them with a count of one. The top ten constitute roughly 4.5% of the sample. Sequencing was carried out using CD4+ T cells from synovial fluid. Receptor source: a human donor with juvenile idiopathic arthritis.

This chain joins TRBV27 and TRBJ1-6, with unresolved D. With 8 bases removed from V and 10 bases from J, the gap between germline ends came to 21 bases. CDR3 length: 15 amino acids. From germline, CDR1 is MNHEY and CDR2 SMNVEV (reference sequence). CDR3 coding DNA: TGTGCCAGCCTACCCTTGCGGGGAATGGGCTCACCCCTCCACTTT. This translates into CASLPLRGMGSPLHF.

The chain uses TRBV7-8 and TRBJ1-6; 7 positions match TRBD1. This CDR3 comprises 14 residues. The V gene's germline CDR1 is SGHVS and CDR2 FQNEAQ. V shed 5 bases, J shed 7 bases, and the junction held 5 bases outside the gene matches. The CDR3 region is CASSAGQENSPLHF. DNA of the CDR3: TGTGCCAGCAGCGCCGGACAGGAAAATTCACCCCTCCACTTT.

This clone is a singleton in its sample. CDR3 protein: CASSQPTRQGPSYEQYF. CDR3 DNA sequence: TGTGCCAGCAGCCAACCAACCCGACAGGGGCCGTCCTACGAGCAGTACTTC. The gene calls are TRBV14 and TRBJ2-7; 8 bases are shared with TRBD1. The CDR3 is made up of 17 amino acids. The V and J ends lost 2 bases and 1 base, in that order; junction bases with no gene match: 10. From germline, CDR1 is SGHDN and CDR2 FVKESK.

This clone was found once. The chain has TRBV10-2 and TRBJ2-5, with D maybe TRBD2 (6 bases). Germline-derived CDR1 and CDR2 are WSHSY and SAAADI. The CDR3 extends over 14 amino acids. V was shortened by 6 bases and J by 9 bases, with 20 bases between the two germline ends. CDR3 amino acids: CASSPGTGVGAQYF. Here the CDR3 DNA reads TGCGCCAGCAGCCCCGGGACTGGGGTCGGGGCCCAGTACTTC.

The CDR3 sequence: CASSPNRDQPQHF. The CDR3 DNA reads as TGTGCCAGCAGCCCAAACAGGGACCAGCCCCAGCATTTT. The chain uses TRBV7-3 and TRBJ1-5; perhaps TRBD1 as D (6 bases). This CDR3 has 13 amino acids. CDR1 and CDR2 from the germline V gene are SGHTA and FQGTGA. V was pared by 5 bases and J by 7 bases, with 12 bases between.

This clone has a single count. This rearrangement joins TRBV2 to TRBJ2-7; 9 bases map to TRBD1. Trimming took 8 bases from V and 6 from J; bases not matched to a gene: 8. The length of the CDR3 is 13 residues. The germline V gene encodes CDR1 SNHLY and CDR2 FYNNEI. The CDR3 sequence: CASLTGTGTEQYF. DNA for the CDR3: TGTGCCAGCCTAACCGGGACAGGGACCGAGCAGTACTTC. Based on the CDR3 plus reference TRBV2 and TRBJ2-7, the full variable domain is EPEVTQTPSHQVTQMGQEVILRCVPISNHLYFYWYRQILGQKVEFLVSFYNNEISEKSEIFDDQFSVERPDGSNFTLKIRSTKLEDSAMYFCASLTGTGTEQYFGPGTRLTVT.

The table lists this clone with a few counts. In DNA, the CDR3 is TGTGCCAGCTCAGAACCGGGACAGAGTAGGACCGGGGAGCTGTTTTTT. It codes for CASSEPGQSRTGELFF. The chain combines TRBV18 with TRBJ2-2, with 7 bases that match TRBD1. Trimming took 5 bases from V and 5 from J; bases not matched to a gene: 11. The CDR3 is 16 amino acids. CDR1 KGHSH and CDR2 LQKENI come from the germline V gene.

There are a few counts of this clone. The chain uses TRBV7-2 and TRBJ2-2, with 12 positions matching TRBD2. The junction had 6 bases not matched to a gene; V was cut back by 5 bases and J by 14 bases. The germline gives CDR1 SGHTA, CDR2 FQGNSA. The CDR3 loop spans 13 amino acids. CDR3 coding DNA: TGTGCCAGCAGCCCCGGACTAGCGGGGCGACTGTTTTTT. Its protein is CASSPGLAGRLFF.

The V and J genes are TRBV7-8 and TRBJ2-1; no firm D call. There are 16 residues in the CDR3. CDR1 SGHVS and CDR2 FQNEAQ come from the germline V gene. V was clipped by 0 bases and J by 0 bases, with 9 bases between them. The CDR3 sequence is CASSLAVYPSYNEQFF. In DNA, the CDR3 is TGTGCCAGCAGCTTAGCTGTCTACCCCTCCTACAATGAGCAGTTCTTC.

This clone was found once. The V call is TRBV5-4, the J call TRBJ2-5; TRBD1 aligns across 10 bases. V gave up 0 bases and J gave up 2 bases; unmatched junction bases: 4. CDR3 length: 16 residues. The germline CDR1 and CDR2 sequences are SGHNT and YYREEE (reference sequence). The CDR3 region is CASSLGDRGLQETQYF. In nucleotides, the CDR3 is TGTGCCAGCAGCTTGGGAGACAGGGGGCTGCAAGAGACCCAGTACTTC.

The chain employs TRBV2 and TRBJ2-3; the D is unclear. Germline V gene sequence: CDR1 SNHLY, CDR2 FYNNEI. Trimming stripped 4 bases from V and 0 bases from J, with 8 bases between. This CDR3 contains 14 residues. For the CDR3, the DNA is TGTGCCAGCAGTGCAGGTTCTAGCACAGATACGCAGTATTTT. Amino acids: CASSAGSSTDTQYF.

This clone was seen a single time. This rearrangement joins TRBV6-5 to TRBJ2-3, with D hard to call. The CDR3 is 13 residues long. The ends were cut back, 6 bases at V and 4 bases at J, with 11 bases in the middle. CDR1 is MNHEY and CDR2 is SVGAGI in the germline V gene. The CDR3, as DNA: TGTGCCAGCAGCCGAGATTTGGCAGATACGCAGTATTTT. The encoded protein is CASSRDLADTQYF.

This clone was detected once. The chain carries TRBV7-9 and TRBJ2-7; 7 bases map to TRBD1. J lost 6 bases, V lost 4 bases, and 3 bases had no gene match. The CDR3 length is 12 residues. Germline V gene lookup returns CDR1 SEHNR and CDR2 FQNEAQ (reference sequence). Here the CDR3 DNA reads TGTGCCAGCAGCTCACAGGGGCCCGAGCAGTACTTC. Amino acids: CASSSQGPEQYF.

The J gene is TRBJ1-1, the V gene TRBV5-1; no clear D. The CDR3 runs to 14 residues. Germline assignment: CDR1 SGHRS and CDR2 YFSETQ. Trimming pared 0 bases from V and 0 bases from J, leaving 6 bases between. The CDR3 DNA reads TGCGCCAGCAGCTTGGTTTCTATGAACACTGAAGCTTTCTTT. Translating gives CASSLVSMNTEAFF. Based on the CDR3 plus reference TRBV5-1 and TRBJ1-1, the full variable domain is KAGVTQTPRYLIKTRGQQVTLSCSPISGHRSVSWYQQTPGQGLQFLFEYFSETQRNKGNFPGRFSGRQFSNSRSEMNVSTLELGDSALYLCASSLVSMNTEAFFGQGTRLTVV.

This clone has more than one count but fewer than ten. The V call is TRBV7-2, the J call TRBJ1-1, with unresolved D. This CDR3 spans 16 amino acids. V lost 5 bases and J 1 base, leaving 17 bases between the germline ends. Germline CDR1 SGHTA, CDR2 FQGNSA. The CDR3 DNA is TGTGCCAGCAGCCCCCCTGTCGGGTTTACGAACACTGAAGCTTTCTTT. Its translation: CASSPPVGFTNTEAFF.

About this clone itself: Other DNA sequences within the sample encode an identical CDR3. The gene calls are TRBV9 and TRBJ1-6; 9 bases match TRBD1. The V and J ends lost 4 bases and 6 bases, in that order; junction bases with no gene match: 5. CDR1 and CDR2 from the germline V gene are SGDLS and YYNGEE. This CDR3 region has 15 residues. The chain's CDR3 is CASSSRQGGNSPLHF. The CDR3, as DNA: TGTGCCAGCAGCTCCAGACAGGGGGGTAATTCACCCCTCCACTTT.